The 11 T cell receptor beta chains below all came from one sample that was sequenced in a study of blood T cell repertoires in COVID-19 (dated by TCRdb to about 2020). Library preparation used the immunoSEQ multiplex PCR assay. Drawn from immuneACCESS, this table holds only the in-frame rearrangements with V and J called that TCRdb kept. Clones are partly lost; checked studies trace under half to an unresolved V gene and leave the rest unexplained. This sample has some 250,000 clones in its table, and around 83% of those were observed once. Together, the top ten hold roughly a tenth of the sample. Sequencing input: peripheral blood. These receptors came from a woman aged 80 or over with acute or convalescent COVID-19.

V is TRBV7-2 and J is TRBJ1-2, with 10 bases fitting TRBD1. V lost 6 bases to trimming and J lost 3 bases; unmatched junction nucleotides: 7. There are 15 residues in the CDR3. CDR1 and CDR2 from the germline V gene are SGHTA and FQGNSA. CDR3 coding DNA: TGTGCCAGCAGGTCGCCGGGACAGGGGTACTATGGCTACACCTTC. Its protein is CASRSPGQGYYGYTF.

The V gene is TRBV19, the J gene TRBJ2-4, with 12 bases matching TRBD2. Trimming removed 1 base from V and 1 base from J; junction bases left unmatched: 5. The CDR3 covers 18 residues. Germline CDR1 is LNHDA and CDR2 is SQIVND (reference sequence). The CDR3 DNA sequence: TGTGCCAGTAGTATAGCTAGCGGGGGGGCGAGTGCCAAAAACATTCAGTACTTC. Translated: CASSIASGGASAKNIQYF.

The gene calls are TRBV27 and TRBJ1-3; no clear D gene. Germline V gives CDR1 MNHEY, CDR2 SMNVEV (reference sequence). This CDR3 is built from 17 residues. The V gene lost 2 bases and the J gene lost 0 bases, with 14 bases spanning the gap. The CDR3 sequence is CASSLTFGRGSGNTIYF. In nucleotides, the CDR3 is TGTGCCAGCAGTTTAACGTTCGGACGGGGCTCTGGAAACACCATATATTTT.

The chain recombines TRBV2 with TRBJ1-1, with D maybe TRBD1 (5 bases). Germline CDR1 reads SNHLY; CDR2 reads FYNNEI. V was cut by 7 bases and J by 3 bases, with 12 bases left in between. This CDR3 has 13 amino acids. The CDR3 reads CASNQAGDTEAFF. CDR3 in DNA: TGTGCCAGCAACCAGGCGGGGGACACTGAAGCTTTCTTT.

The chain carries TRBV24-1 and TRBJ1-6, with D possibly matching TRBD1 (5 bases). The CDR3 loop spans 20 amino acids. Trimming removed 2 bases at V and 5 bases at J, with 24 bases between. From germline, CDR1 is KGHDR and CDR2 SFDVKD. The CDR3 sequence is CATSDSLPPRKQVHNSPLHF. CDR3 sequence (DNA): TGTGCCACCAGTGATTCCCTTCCCCCCCGGAAACAGGTTCATAATTCACCCCTCCACTTT.

The genes are TRBV29-1 and TRBJ1-2, with TRBD1 matching over 8 bases. The CDR3 sequence is 14 residues long. CDR1 and CDR2 from the germline V gene are SQVTM and ANQGSEA. V lost 4 bases, J lost 5 bases, and 9 bases stayed unmatched. The CDR3, as DNA: TGCAGCGTTGTTGGGGCAGGGGGCGGATATGGCTACACCTTC. Residues: CSVVGAGGGYGYTF.

The chain uses TRBV7-9 and TRBJ1-6; a weak D match, TRBD1 (5 bases). V lost 1 base and J lost 8, with 9 bases in between. This CDR3 has 14 residues. From germline, CDR1 is SEHNR and CDR2 FQNEAQ (reference sequence). The CDR3 protein is CASSLGQGDSPLHF. The CDR3 DNA sequence: TGTGCCAGCAGCTTAGGGCAGGGCGATTCACCCCTCCACTTT.

The V and J genes are TRBV12-3 or TRBV12-4 and TRBJ1-2; D is unclear. The CDR3 totals 13 residues. V lost 4 bases and J 1 base, leaving 7 bases between the germline ends. CDR3 DNA: TGTGCCAGCAGTTCAGATCATAACTATGGCTACACCTTC. It yields the protein CASSSDHNYGYTF.

This chain's CDR3 is CASRAGGYSNQPQHF. CDR3 coding DNA: TGTGCCAGCAGGGCGGGGGGGTATAGCAATCAGCCCCAGCATTTT. The V call is TRBV6-5, the J call TRBJ1-5; D is possibly TRBD1 (5 bases). Germline values: CDR1 MNHEY, CDR2 SVGAGI. This CDR3 has 15 residues. The V end was cut by 6 bases, the J end by 0 bases, with 12 bases between.

The V and J genes are TRBV28 and TRBJ2-1; a weak D match, TRBD1 (5 bases). The germline gives CDR1 MDHEN, CDR2 SYDVKM. V lost 5 bases and J lost 6, with 14 bases in between. The CDR3 contains 14 residues. In nucleotides, the CDR3 is TGTGCCAGCAGTCCTGACAGTACCCTCAATGAGCAGTTCTTC. Protein: CASSPDSTLNEQFF. The complete variable domain, with remaining parts taken from reference TRBV28 and TRBJ2-1, reads DVKVTQSSRYLVKRTGEKVFLECVQDMDHENMFWYRQDPGLGLRLIYFSYDVKMKEKGDIPEGYSVSREKKERFSLILESASTNQTSMYLCASSPDSTLNEQFFGPGTRLTVL.

This clone was counted between two and nine times. The chain carries TRBV28 and TRBJ2-3; unclear D gene. Looked up from germline, CDR1 is MDHEN and CDR2 is SYDVKM. V was cut by 4 bases and J by 5 bases, with 7 bases left in between. This CDR3 region has 12 residues. The CDR3 spells CASSSPRDTQYF. In DNA form, the CDR3 reads TGTGCCAGCAGTTCCCCCCGAGATACGCAGTATTTT.